One and the same sample provided the 18 T cell receptor beta chains below, sequenced in a study of blood T cell repertoires in COVID-19. The repertoire was sequenced with immunoSEQ multiplex PCR; TCRdb's copy has only in-frame clones and lacks some. The sample contains 300,000 to 450,000 clones, more than 75% of which appear only once. Sequencing was performed on peripheral blood. Receptor source: a human donor with acute or convalescent COVID-19. The donor label of this sample is uncertain.

The V call is TRBV19, the J call TRBJ1-2, with D perhaps matching TRBD1 (5 bases). The CDR3 loop spans 14 amino acids. Germline V gene data show CDR1 as LNHDA and CDR2 as SQIVND (reference sequence). V was trimmed by 3 bases and J by 4 bases, leaving 12 bases between them. The CDR3 loop reads CASSMRGRAYGYTF. The DNA of the CDR3 is TGTGCCAGTAGTATGCGGGGACGAGCCTATGGCTACACCTTC.

There are a few counts of this clone. The sample holds other DNA sequences that translate to the same CDR3. The V call is TRBV28, the J call TRBJ1-5; no firm D call. CDR3 length: 13 residues. Germline CDR1 is MDHEN and CDR2 is SYDVKM. V shed 3 bases and J shed 2 bases, with 5 bases lying between them. The CDR3 sequence is CASSLVGNQPQHF. DNA for the CDR3: TGTGCCAGCAGTTTGGTAGGCAATCAGCCCCAGCATTTT.

The CDR3 is CASSSYQPGTGVIDTQYF. DNA for the CDR3: TGTGCCAGCAGTTCCTACCAACCCGGGACGGGGGTGATAGATACGCAGTATTTT. V usage is TRBV28 and J usage is TRBJ2-3, with D tentatively TRBD2 (6 bases). The CDR3 contains 18 residues. The V and J ends lost 4 bases and 5 bases respectively, with 25 bases between them. CDR1 is MDHEN, CDR2 SYDVKM, per germline.

This chain links TRBV6-2 or TRBV6-3 with TRBJ1-2, with D unclear. The CDR3 has 15 amino acids. V was trimmed by 0 bases and J by 3 bases, leaving 11 bases between them. From germline, CDR1 is MNHEY and CDR2 SVGEGT. This CDR3 is CASSYSMRNYYGYTF. The DNA for the CDR3 is TGTGCCAGCAGTTACTCGATGCGGAACTACTATGGCTACACCTTC.

The genes are TRBV11-3 and TRBJ2-7, with 12 bases fitting TRBD1. V gave up 1 base and J gave up 3 bases; unmatched junction bases: 10. There are 18 residues in the CDR3. CDR1 and CDR2 (germline): SGHNT, YENEEA. The CDR3 sequence is CASSLVWGQGALSYEQYF. The DNA of the CDR3 is TGTGCCAGCAGCTTAGTTTGGGGACAGGGGGCGTTGAGCTACGAGCAGTACTTC.

The V call is TRBV6-6, the J call TRBJ2-4, with a possible D match to TRBD2 (6 bases). CDR3 length: 14 amino acids. Trimming removed 2 bases from V and 8 bases from J, with 13 bases in between. The germline V gene has CDR1 MNHNY and CDR2 SVGAGI (reference sequence). The CDR3 protein is CASSYPRDSDIQYF. Written as DNA, the CDR3 is TGTGCCAGCAGTTACCCCCGGGACTCGGACATTCAGTACTTC.

V is TRBV5-1 and J is TRBJ2-7, with TRBD2 identical over 7 bases. The CDR3 covers 13 residues. The ends lost 7 bases at V and 4 bases at J; junction bases unmatched: 8. Germline assignment: CDR1 SGHRS and CDR2 YFSETQ. CDR3 residues: CASAGEEIYEQYF. CDR3 coding DNA: TGCGCCAGCGCGGGGGAGGAGATTTACGAGCAGTACTTC.

The chain employs TRBV30 and TRBJ1-1; D might be TRBD1 (6 bases). The germline V gene encodes CDR1 GTSNPN and CDR2 SVGIG (reference sequence). V dropped 1 base and J dropped 5 bases, with 17 bases sitting between them. CDR3 length: 15 amino acids. In DNA form, the CDR3 reads TGTGCCTGGAGTGGAAAAATCGTAGGGGGTACTGAAGCTTTCTTT. This sequence encodes CAWSGKIVGGTEAFF.

This chain links TRBV19 with TRBJ2-1; 7 bases map to TRBD2. This CDR3 contains 15 residues. The germline V gene has CDR1 LNHDA and CDR2 SQIVND (reference sequence). After removal of 8 bases from V and 0 bases from J, the junction contained 7 bases not matched to a gene. Here the CDR3 reads CASRKAGFSYNEQFF. In nucleotides, the CDR3 is TGTGCCAGTCGAAAAGCGGGATTCTCCTACAATGAGCAGTTCTTC.

The chain has TRBV9 and TRBJ1-1, with D maybe TRBD1 (5 bases). Trimming stripped 0 bases from V and 4 bases from J, with 13 bases between. The CDR3 spans 15 residues. Germline loops: CDR1 SGDLS, CDR2 YYNGEE. CDR3 nucleotides: TGTGCCAGCAGCGTAGGGGCAGGGTCCGTCACTGAAGCTTTCTTT. Its protein product is CASSVGAGSVTEAFF.

The chain combines TRBV10-3 with TRBJ1-5, with D perhaps TRBD1 (5 bases). Between the trimmed V and J ends, which lost 4 bases and 1 base, there was a span of 5 bases. The V gene's germline CDR1 is ENHRY and CDR2 SYGVKD. The CDR3 sequence is 13 residues long. Written as DNA, the CDR3 is TGTGCCATCAGTGGACAGAGCAATCAGCCCCAGCATTTT. Its protein product is CAISGQSNQPQHF.

The gene calls are TRBV6-1 and TRBJ1-2, with 9 nucleotides matching TRBD1. This CDR3 is 15 amino acids long. The V and J ends lost 2 bases and 8 bases, in that order; junction bases with no gene match: 9. CDR1 and CDR2 (germline): MNHNS, SASEGT. The CDR3 nucleotides are TGTGCCAGCAGTGAAATGGGACAGGGTTTCGGAGGCTACACCTTC. It codes for CASSEMGQGFGGYTF.

This chain connects TRBV6-6 to TRBJ2-7, with D perhaps TRBD1 (6 bases). The CDR3 is 16 residues long. Deletions cut 6 bases from V and 0 bases from J, with 18 bases between. CDR1 is MNHNY, CDR2 SVGAGI, per germline (reference sequence). The CDR3 sequence is CASSPRQVEHSYEQYF. CDR3 coding DNA: TGTGCCAGCAGCCCCCGACAGGTGGAGCACTCCTACGAGCAGTACTTC.

This sequence joins TRBV18 and TRBJ1-1, with D maybe TRBD1 (6 bases). The CDR3 is made up of 14 amino acids. Germline-derived CDR1 and CDR2 are KGHSH and LQKENI. Deletions cut 4 bases from V and 6 bases from J, with 15 bases between. In DNA, the CDR3 is TGTGCCAGCTCACGACAGGAGAGGAGCGCTGAAGCTTTCTTT. Translating it yields CASSRQERSAEAFF.

V is TRBV15 and J is TRBJ1-1; unclear D gene. CDR1 and CDR2 (germline): LNHNV, YYDKDF (reference sequence). Trimming took off 0 bases at V and 8 bases at J, with 16 bases between the two ends. The CDR3 has 15 residues. CDR3 in DNA: TGTGCCACCAGCAGAGATAAAGTCGCTATCTACGAAGCTTTCTTT. Its translation is CATSRDKVAIYEAFF.

This clone appeared a few times. This chain uses TRBV18 with TRBJ2-7; possible D gene TRBD2, 5 bases. Germline V CDR1 and CDR2: KGHSH, LQKENI. This CDR3 comprises 14 residues. V lost 3 bases, J lost 0 bases, and 9 bases lay in between. The CDR3 protein is CASSPSGSSYEQYF. CDR3 in DNA: TGTGCCAGCTCACCCTCGGGGAGCTCCTACGAGCAGTACTTC. Complete variable domain (other parts from reference TRBV18 and TRBJ2-7): NAGVMQNPRHLVRRRGQEARLRCSPMKGHSHVYWYRQLPEEGLKFMVYLQKENIIDESGMPKERFSAEFPKEGPSILRIQQVVRGDSAAYFCASSPSGSSYEQYFGPGTRLTVT.

The chain combines TRBV18 with TRBJ1-1; the D is unclear. CDR3 length equals 14 residues. Germline V CDR1 and CDR2: KGHSH, LQKENI. The V end was cut by 2 bases, the J end by 4 bases, with 11 bases between. CDR3 in amino acids: CASSPSQRPTEAFF. The DNA for the CDR3 is TGTGCCAGCTCACCATCCCAGCGCCCCACTGAAGCTTTCTTT.

The chain joins TRBV7-8 to TRBJ2-5, with 8 bases identical to TRBD2. V gave up 3 bases and J gave up 4 bases; unmatched junction bases: 10. The CDR3 covers 16 residues. The V gene's germline CDR1 is SGHVS and CDR2 FQNEAQ. As DNA, the CDR3 is TGTGCCAGCAGCTTGACGGTAGCGGGGTGGGGAGAGACCCAGTACTTC. This sequence encodes CASSLTVAGWGETQYF.